These 7 T cell receptor beta chains were all obtained from the same sample, sequenced in a study of cytotoxic CD8 clonotypes in ibrutinib-treated CLL. The data were produced by immunoSEQ multiplex PCR, yet TCRdb's version contains in-frame clones alone and is incomplete. The top ten hold roughly 27% of the sample, which has more than 9,500 clones, around 62% seen once. Sequenced material: PBMCs, taken before ibrutinib treatment. The receptors originated from a human donor with chronic lymphocytic leukemia.

This clone has more than one count but fewer than ten. The V gene is TRBV4-2, the J gene TRBJ1-4, with D perhaps TRBD1 (6 bases). Trimming removed 1 base from V and 7 bases from J, with 10 bases in between. CDR1 and CDR2 from the germline V gene are LGHNA and YNFKEQ. The CDR3 runs to 14 residues. The CDR3 region is CASSQADSSEKLFF. The DNA for the CDR3 is TGTGCCAGCAGCCAAGCGGACAGTTCTGAAAAACTGTTTTTT.

The genes are TRBV6-5 and TRBJ1-2; D remains ambiguous. The CDR3 is 15 residues long. CDR1 is MNHEY and CDR2 is SVGAGI in the germline V gene. V shed 2 bases and J shed 0 bases, with 10 bases lying between them. CDR3 loop: CASSYMASANYGYTF. In DNA, the CDR3 is TGTGCCAGCAGTTACATGGCCAGTGCTAACTATGGCTACACCTTC.

Only a few counts were recorded for this clone. The V call is TRBV6-1, the J call TRBJ1-5; D not resolved. Trimming removed 2 bases from V and 4 bases from J, with 12 bases in between. The CDR3 has 15 residues. Germline loops: CDR1 MNHNS, CDR2 SASEGT. CDR3 amino acids: CASSELSAPNQPQHF. The DNA of the CDR3 is TGTGCCAGCAGTGAACTGTCGGCACCAAATCAGCCCCAGCATTTT.

In this sample, this clone turned up a few times. Written as DNA, the CDR3 is TGCGCCAGCAGCGCCGGAGGAGGCAATCAGCCCCAGCATTTT. Its translation: CASSAGGGNQPQHF. The J gene is TRBJ1-5, the V gene TRBV5-1; D call uncertain. The CDR3 is made up of 14 amino acids. The V and J ends lost 4 bases and 2 bases respectively, with 10 bases between them. Germline assignment: CDR1 SGHRS and CDR2 YFSETQ. Supplemented by reference TRBV5-1 and TRBJ1-5, the full variable domain reads KAGVTQTPRYLIKTRGQQVTLSCSPISGHRSVSWYQQTPGQGLQFLFEYFSETQRNKGNFPGRFSGRQFSNSRSEMNVSTLELGDSALYLCASSAGGGNQPQHFGDGTRLSIL.

The chain links TRBV5-1 to TRBJ2-5, with D tentatively TRBD2 (5 bases). Trimming pared 3 bases from V and 1 base from J, leaving 13 bases between. Germline CDR1 reads SGHRS; CDR2 reads YFSETQ. The CDR3 spans 15 residues. The CDR3 here is CASSSGGQIQETQYF. The CDR3 DNA reads as TGCGCCAGCAGCTCCGGAGGCCAGATCCAAGAGACCCAGTACTTC.

The rearrangement uses TRBV6-5 and TRBJ1-5, with D tentatively TRBD1 (5 bases). Trimming took 2 bases from V and 7 from J, leaving 9 bases between them. There are 13 residues in the CDR3. The germline gives CDR1 MNHEY, CDR2 SVGAGI. The DNA for the CDR3 is TGTGCCAGCAGTTACGGGGGAGGCCAGCCCCAGCATTTT. Translated, it gives CASSYGGGQPQHF.

The J gene is TRBJ2-1, the V gene TRBV27; TRBD2 matches 7 bases. Germline V lookup: CDR1 MNHEY, CDR2 SMNVEV (reference sequence). There are 15 residues in the CDR3. After removal of 6 bases from V and 0 bases from J, the junction contained 5 bases not matched to a gene. The CDR3 nucleotides read TGTGCCAGCAGGCTCGGGGGGAGCTCCTACAATGAGCAGTTCTTC. Its protein is CASRLGGSSYNEQFF.